A selection of T cell receptor beta chains follows, all from one sample in a study of blood T cell repertoires in COVID-19. Produced via immunoSEQ multiplex PCR; TCRdb's table is partial and in-frame only. The table has fewer than 150,000 clones, about four fifths seen once; the top ten hold 8.8%. The sequenced sample was peripheral blood. The receptors were sampled from an elderly woman in a cohort sampled during active or convalescent COVID-19. CDR3s include the opening cysteine and the closing phenylalanine or tryptophan. The D gene is left open where the match is weak. The listing skips clone size in some rows; elsewhere it reads once, few, many or a size class.

size,V,D,J,DNA,CDR3
-,TRBV18,-,TRBJ2-1,TGTGCCAGCTCACCTGGGACAGCGGGCAATGAGCAGTTCTTC,CASSPGTAGNEQFF
few,TRBV7-2,TRBD1,TRBJ1-2,TGTGCCAGCCCTTTAGGTCGCACAGGGGCGGGGTATGGCTACACCTTC,CASPLGRTGAGYGYTF
-,TRBV19,-,TRBJ1-6,TGTGCCAGTAGTATAGGAGGTAGCTCCTATAATTCACCCCTCCACTTT,CASSIGGSSYNSPLHF
-,TRBV4-3,-,TRBJ1-6,TGCGCCAGCAGCCAGCAGGGGCGTAATTCACCCCTCCACTTT,CASSQQGRNSPLHF
few,TRBV5-1,-,TRBJ1-2,TGCGCCAGCAGCGACGGCAGGGTAGCTAACTATGGCTACACCTTC,CASSDGRVANYGYTF
-,TRBV28,TRBD1,TRBJ1-5,TGTGCCAGCAGTTTATTCCTTGACAGGGGGGGCAATCAGCCCCAGCATTTT,CASSLFLDRGGNQPQHF
-,TRBV7-7,TRBD2,TRBJ2-3,TGTGCCAGCAGCCGAACTAGCGGGGGAGCAGATACGCAGTATTTT,CASSRTSGGADTQYF
-,TRBV24-1,TRBD1,TRBJ1-2,TGTGCCACCAGTGGACGAGGGACAGGGGAGAAGGATGGCTACACCTTC,CATSGRGTGEKDGYTF
-,TRBV6-5,-,TRBJ1-1,TGTGCCAGCAGTTACCGGGGAAACACTGAAGCTTTCTTT,CASSYRGNTEAFF
-,TRBV9,-,TRBJ1-5,TGTGCCAGCAGCCTAGGACGCGACAGAAATCAGCCCCAGCATTTT,CASSLGRDRNQPQHF
-,TRBV6-1,TRBD2,TRBJ2-3,TGTGCCAGCAGTGAAGCGACTAGCGGGGGGTATACGCAGTATTTT,CASSEATSGGYTQYF
-,TRBV4-1,TRBD1,TRBJ2-3,TGCGCCAGCAGCCAACCGGGACAGGGCACAGATACGCAGTATTTT,CASSQPGQGTDTQYF
-,TRBV19,-,TRBJ1-3,TGTGCCAGTAGTATATTAATAGACTCTGGAAACACCATATATTTT,CASSILIDSGNTIYF
few,TRBV2,-,TRBJ1-2,TGTGCCAGCAGTAGACAACAGGGTAACTATGGCTACACCTTC,CASSRQQGNYGYTF
-,TRBV13,-,TRBJ2-5,TGTGCCAGCAGCTTAAAACTATCACAAGAGACCCAGTACTTC,CASSLKLSQETQYF
-,TRBV7-9,TRBD2,TRBJ2-3,TGTGCCAGCAGCCCCCTTAGACTAGCGGGGGGGGACCCAACAGATACGCAGTATTTT,CASSPLRLAGGDPTDTQYF
-,TRBV13,TRBD1,TRBJ1-2,TGTGCCAGCAGCTTAACAGGGACAGGGCGCGGCTACACCTTC,CASSLTGTGRGYTF
-,TRBV4-3,TRBD1,TRBJ1-2,TGCGCCAGCAGCCAAGCGGGACAGGGGGAAAACTATGGCTACACCTTC,CASSQAGQGENYGYTF
-,TRBV5-1,-,TRBJ1-5,TGCGCCAGCAGCTTGGACGGGGTTAGCAATCAGCCCCAGCATTTT,CASSLDGVSNQPQHF
-,TRBV3-1/TRBV3-2,-,TRBJ2-6,TGTGCCAGCAGCACTATGAGCTCTGGGGCCAACGTCCTGACTTTC,CASSTMSSGANVLTF
-,TRBV12-3/TRBV12-4,TRBD2,TRBJ2-5,TGTGCCAGCAGTGTGCGGGGGGAGACCCAGTACTTC,CASSVRGETQYF
-,TRBV29-1,-,TRBJ1-1,TGCAGTTCTAAGGGGGTGAACACTGAAGCTTTCTTT,CSSKGVNTEAFF